This T cell receptor beta chain was recorded in a study of T cell responses to AZD1222 COVID-19 vaccine. The germline gives CDR1 SGHRS, CDR2 YFSETQ. The V and J ends lost 4 bases and 6 bases, in that order; junction bases with no gene match: 9. CDR3 length: 14 amino acids. About this clone: Its cognate antigen is unknown.

The method was immunoSEQ multiplex PCR; TCRdb's version includes in-frame clones alone and lacks a portion of them. The sample holds fewer than 100,000 clones, 85% to 90% seen once. Study observations and caveats: Repertoires in all cases were sampled only once the peak T cell response had passed.

The source material was peripheral blood, sampled 28 days after the second AZD1222 dose. The receptor was isolated from an adult who received the AZD1222 COVID-19 vaccine. This chain uses TRBV5-1 with TRBJ2-7; 8 bases line up with TRBD1. CDR3: CASSAGQDGIEQYF. Here the CDR3 DNA reads TGCGCCAGCAGCGCGGGACAGGATGGAATCGAGCAGTACTTC.